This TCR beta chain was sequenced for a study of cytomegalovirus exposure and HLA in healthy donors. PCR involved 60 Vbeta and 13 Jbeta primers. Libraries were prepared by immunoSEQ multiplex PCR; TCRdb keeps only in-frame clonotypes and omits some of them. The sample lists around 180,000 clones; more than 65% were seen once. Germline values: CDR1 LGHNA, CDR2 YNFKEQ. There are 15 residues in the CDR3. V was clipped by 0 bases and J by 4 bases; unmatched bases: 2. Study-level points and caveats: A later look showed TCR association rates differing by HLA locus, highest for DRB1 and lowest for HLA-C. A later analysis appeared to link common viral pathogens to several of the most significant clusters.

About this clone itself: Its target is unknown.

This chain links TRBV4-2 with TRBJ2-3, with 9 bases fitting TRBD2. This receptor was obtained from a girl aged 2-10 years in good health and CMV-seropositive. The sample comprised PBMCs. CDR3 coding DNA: TGTGCCAGCAGCCAAGAGGCGGGAGGGCCAGATACGCAGTATTTT. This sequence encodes CASSQEAGGPDTQYF.